Shown below are 8 T cell receptor beta chains from a single sample sequenced in a study of T cell changes during pregnancy in multiple sclerosis. TCRdb's copy holds only in-frame clones and misses some; the assay was immunoSEQ multiplex PCR. The table shows under 70,000 clones, with around 93% occurring only once. Here the sequenced sample was CD4+ T cells from peripheral blood mononuclear cells, taken in the first trimester of pregnancy. The receptors were gathered from a female donor with multiple sclerosis, enrolled in a pregnancy study.

The J gene is TRBJ2-2, the V gene TRBV18, with TRBD2 matching over 13 bases. The CDR3 consists of 17 residues. CDR1 and CDR2 (germline): KGHSH, LQKENI. The J segment lost 4 bases and the V segment lost 3 bases, leaving 5 bases of the junction unmatched. This CDR3 is CASSPPGLAGITGELFF. CDR3 DNA: TGTGCCAGCTCACCTCCGGGACTAGCGGGAATCACCGGGGAGCTGTTTTTT. The whole variable domain, remainder taken from reference TRBV18 and TRBJ2-2, is NAGVMQNPRHLVRRRGQEARLRCSPMKGHSHVYWYRQLPEEGLKFMVYLQKENIIDESGMPKERFSAEFPKEGPSILRIQQVVRGDSAAYFCASSPPGLAGITGELFFGEGSRLTVL.

The chain is built from TRBV5-6 and TRBJ1-3; D is undetermined. The V and J ends lost 7 bases and 0 bases respectively, with 20 bases between them. The germline CDR1 and CDR2 sequences are SGHDT and YYEEEE. This CDR3 region has 17 residues. The CDR3 sequence: CASQTRGRLFSGNTIYF. The DNA for the CDR3 is TGTGCCAGCCAAACCCGGGGTCGCCTTTTCTCTGGAAACACCATATATTTT. The variable domain in full, completed from reference TRBV5-6 and TRBJ1-3, reads DAGVTQSPTHLIKTRGQQVTLRCSPKSGHDTVSWYQQALGQGPQFIFQYYEEEERQRGNFPDRFSGHQFPNYSSELNVNALLLGDSALYLCASQTRGRLFSGNTIYFGEGSWLTVV.

V usage is TRBV7-3 and J usage is TRBJ2-7, with TRBD2 matching over 8 bases. The CDR3 length is 15 residues. J gave up 3 bases and V 4 bases, and 8 bases lay outside the gene matches. CDR1 is SGHTA and CDR2 is FQGTGA in the germline V gene. As DNA, the CDR3 is TGTGCCAGCAGCTCAGGGACTAGAATATTCTACGAGCAGTACTTC. Residues: CASSSGTRIFYEQYF.

This clone was observed a single time. The rearrangement joins TRBV9 to TRBJ2-7; 7 bases map to TRBD1. The CDR3 runs 15 residues. The V and J ends lost 0 bases and 3 bases, in that order; junction bases with no gene match: 6. Germline CDR1 and CDR2: SGDLS and YYNGEE. The CDR3 nucleotides read TGTGCCAGCAGCGTAGGGACAGGTTTGAACTACGAGCAGTACTTC. This codes for CASSVGTGLNYEQYF. The full variable domain, rest sourced from reference TRBV9 and TRBJ2-7, is DSGVTQTPKHLITATGQRVTLRCSPRSGDLSVYWYQQSLDQGLQFLIQYYNGEERAKGNILERFSAQQFPDLHSELNLSSLELGDSALYFCASSVGTGLNYEQYFGPGTRLTVT.

The J gene is TRBJ2-2, the V gene TRBV30, with D possibly TRBD1 on 6 matching bases. V lost 3 bases, J lost 0 bases, and 14 bases lay in between. The CDR3 has 16 residues. In germline, CDR1 is GTSNPN, CDR2 SVGIG (reference sequence). The CDR3 nucleotides are TGTGCCTGGAGGGGGGTGGGGGCCGCGAACACCGGGGAGCTGTTTTTT. Its protein is CAWRGVGAANTGELFF.

The rearrangement uses TRBV25-1 and TRBJ2-7, with 8 bases identical to TRBD2. The germline V gene has CDR1 MGHDK and CDR2 SYGVNS. This CDR3 contains 15 residues. V gave up 6 bases and J gave up 2 bases; unmatched junction bases: 9. CDR3 loop: CASRRAGGETYEQYF. Written as DNA, the CDR3 is TGTGCCAGCAGGAGGGCGGGGGGAGAAACCTACGAGCAGTACTTC.

CDR3 protein: CASSPAGRVDTQYF. For the CDR3, the DNA is TGTGCCAGCAGTCCTGCGGGGAGGGTCGATACGCAGTATTTT. This chain uses TRBV6-5 with TRBJ2-3, with 7 positions matching TRBD2. Germline V gives CDR1 MNHEY, CDR2 SVGAGI. This CDR3 comprises 14 residues. V lost 5 bases, J lost 6 bases, and 8 bases stayed unmatched.

The CDR3 nucleotides are TGTGCCAGCAGCTCCGGACTAGCGGGGGGAGATACGCAGTATTTT. It is translated as CASSSGLAGGDTQYF. The V and J genes are TRBV11-3 and TRBJ2-3, with 14 nucleotides matching TRBD2. The CDR3 spans 15 residues. Germline CDR1 and CDR2: SGHNT and YENEEA. V shed 4 bases, J shed 5 bases, and the junction held 2 bases outside the gene matches.